This TCR beta chain was recorded in a study of response to subunit inactivated influenza vaccine. General observations from the study: It was suggested by the authors that few new T cells are recruited by each seasonal influenza vaccination.

This clonotype appeared a few times. Antigen specificity is unknown. TCRdb reprocessed the RT-PCR reads with MiXCR, giving one entry per CDR3 protein. Among about 530,000 distinct CDR3 sequences listed, over 10% were seen once. The TCR was taken from a man in his fifties who received an inactivated influenza vaccine. The material sequenced was PBMCs from blood, taken more than 35 days after vaccination.

CDR3 in DNA: TGCAGTGCTCACCTCGGGGTAGCAGATACGCAGTATTTT. It translates to CSAHLGVADTQYF. This chain connects TRBV20-1 to TRBJ2-3; D might be TRBD2 (5 bases). This CDR3 spans 13 amino acids. Trimming left V 5 bases short and J 4 bases short, with 13 bases between. CDR1 is DFQATT and CDR2 is SNEGSKA in the germline V gene (reference sequence).